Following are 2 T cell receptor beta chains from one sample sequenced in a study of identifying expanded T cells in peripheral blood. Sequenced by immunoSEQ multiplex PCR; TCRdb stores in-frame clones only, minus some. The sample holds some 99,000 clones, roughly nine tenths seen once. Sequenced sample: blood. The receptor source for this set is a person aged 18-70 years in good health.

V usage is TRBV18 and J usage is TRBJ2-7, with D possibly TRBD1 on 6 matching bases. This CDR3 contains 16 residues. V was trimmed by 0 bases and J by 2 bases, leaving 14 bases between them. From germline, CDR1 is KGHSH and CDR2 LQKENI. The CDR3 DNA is TGTGCCAGCTCACCACCGATTAGCAGGGGAACCTACGAGCAGTACTTC. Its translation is CASSPPISRGTYEQYF.

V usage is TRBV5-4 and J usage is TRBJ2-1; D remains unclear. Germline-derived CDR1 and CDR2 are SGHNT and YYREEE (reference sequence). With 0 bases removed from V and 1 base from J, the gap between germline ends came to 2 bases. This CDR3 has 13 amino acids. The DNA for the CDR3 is TGTGCCAGCAGCTTGGTATCCTACAATGAGCAGTTCTTC. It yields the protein CASSLVSYNEQFF.